This T cell receptor (beta chain) came from a study of glioma-infiltrating T cells. This CDR3 contains 11 residues. Germline-derived CDR1 and CDR2 are MDHEN and SYDVKM. With 2 bases removed from V and 6 bases from J, the gap between germline ends came to 5 bases. General observations from the study: Tissue-blood divergence was below expectation in non-neoplastic patients, above in gliomas.

The iRepertoire nested amplicon-rescue multiplex PCR amplified TCR alpha and beta CDR3s from RNA. MiXCR was run by TCRdb on the multiplex PCR reads, yielding one entry per CDR3 protein. The sample contains some 100,000 distinct CDR3 sequences, 25% to 30% of which appear only once. This clonotype was counted ten times or more. Its antigen is unknown. This receptor was identified in a human donor with low-grade glioma or glioblastoma, undergoing nonglioma brain surgery, or in good health (not recorded which). Sequenced material: glioma tissue, nonneoplastic brain tissue, or PBMCs (not recorded which). The chain is built from TRBV28 and TRBJ2-7; D may be TRBD1 or TRBD2 (5 bases each). CDR3 protein: CASSLGGEQYF. The CDR3 coding sequence is TGTGCCAGCAGTTTAGGGGGCGAGCAGTACTTC.